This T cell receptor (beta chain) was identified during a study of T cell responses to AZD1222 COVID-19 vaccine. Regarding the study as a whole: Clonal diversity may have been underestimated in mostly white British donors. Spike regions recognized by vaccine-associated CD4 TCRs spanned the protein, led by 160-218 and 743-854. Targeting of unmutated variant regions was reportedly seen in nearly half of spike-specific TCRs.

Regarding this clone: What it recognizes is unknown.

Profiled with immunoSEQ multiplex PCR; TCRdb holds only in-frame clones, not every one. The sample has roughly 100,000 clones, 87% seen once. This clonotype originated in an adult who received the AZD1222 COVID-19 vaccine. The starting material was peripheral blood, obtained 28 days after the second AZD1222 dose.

CDR3 residues: CASSPSSGTGGTNYGYTF. In DNA, the CDR3 is TGTGCCAGCTCACCCTCCTCCGGGACAGGCGGTACTAACTATGGCTACACCTTC. The chain is built from TRBV18 and TRBJ1-2; 8 nucleotides match TRBD1. CDR1 and CDR2 from the germline V gene are KGHSH and LQKENI. The V gene end was trimmed by 3 bases and the J gene end by 0 bases; junction bases not matched to a gene: 12. The CDR3 is made up of 18 amino acids. The full variable domain, rest sourced from reference TRBV18 and TRBJ1-2, is NAGVMQNPRHLVRRRGQEARLRCSPMKGHSHVYWYRQLPEEGLKFMVYLQKENIIDESGMPKERFSAEFPKEGPSILRIQQVVRGDSAAYFCASSPSSGTGGTNYGYTFGSGTRLTVV.